This record concerns one T cell receptor (beta chain) sequence. The data belong to a study of blood T cell repertoires in COVID-19. Study details: The study drew acute and convalescent COVID-19 samples from the United States, Italy and Spain.

The CDR3 sequence is 15 residues long. TCRdb's table, derived via immunoSEQ multiplex PCR, lists solely in-frame clones and lacks some. The sample has roughly 150,000 clones; more than 60% are singletons. The chain is built from TRBV21-1 and TRBJ2-2; TRBD1, the D gene given by the table, was not confirmed from the DNA. TRBV21-1 counts as a pseudogene. This sequence originates from a man aged 55 to 69 with acute or convalescent COVID-19. Sequenced: peripheral blood. The CDR3 bases are TGTGCCAGCAGCAGGGTCAGGGGCTTATCCGGGGAGCTGTTTTTT. It yields the protein CASSRVRGLSGELFF.